This TCR beta chain was captured by sequencing in a study of OX40 agonist ivuxolimab in advanced cancers. Study-wide context: Ivuxolimab was a fully human IgG2 agonistic monoclonal antibody targeting the costimulatory receptor OX40 (CD134). Peripheral TCRbeta sequencing was intended to test whether TCR sequence diversity was altered and clonal T-cell expansion was caused by ivuxolimab. The paper covers the monotherapy dose-escalation part of the phase I ivuxolimab trial, which included N ≈ 50 patients. Partial responses occurred in three dose-escalation patients, of whom one had hepatocellular carcinoma and two had cutaneous melanoma. Prior anti-PD-1, anti-PD-L1 or anti-CTLA-4 therapy was permitted, and 40% to 50% of dose-escalation patients had received checkpoint inhibitors. Intravenous ivuxolimab was administered to patients every 2 weeks at six dose levels: 0.01, 0.1, 0.3, 1.5, 3 and 10 mg/kg. In the dose-escalation cohort, around four fifths of patients were male, and the mean age was roughly 60 years with a range of about 20 to 79. Of the roughly 52 dose-escalation patients, hepatocellular carcinoma was present in about 20, melanoma in roughly 15, renal cell carcinoma in 9 and head and neck cancer in 9. Overall results and qualifications from the work: At doses from 0.1 to 3.0 mg/kg, clonal expansion was seen in both CD4+ and CD8+ blood T cells between baseline and week 6. Low levels of normalized T-cell clonal expansion were also seen in some nonresponding patients. Partial responders in the 0.1-3.0 mg/kg groups had among the lowest normalized peripheral clonal expansion, especially among CD8+ T cells. After ivuxolimab, CD8+ T cells had more expanded clones than CD4+ T cells on average. The antigen specificity of the clonally expanded peripheral T cells was not determined.

Genomic DNA was extracted from sorted cells for sequencing of the TCRbeta CDR3 region. The immunoSEQ Assay was used for sequencing of TCRbeta CDR3 regions. TCRdb carries this immuneACCESS record with in-frame sequences only. Its versions omit some clonotypes, under half of them owing to an unresolved V gene in the studies checked, with the rest unexplained. Counted in this sample were 43,000 or so clones; 70% to 90% of them appeared once. The top ten clonotypes cover 30% to 35% of the sample. CDR1 PRHDT and CDR2 FYEKMQ were looked up in the germline V gene (reference sequence). V loses 6 bases of germline sequence and J loses 2 bases, and the interval between the two ends is 8 bases. Including cysteine and phenylalanine, the CDR3 has 13 amino acids. CDR3 DNA only is kept here, 39 bases in frame from base 1. Patients with a history of autoimmune disease or receiving systemic immunosuppression were excluded from the trial. Peripheral blood for TCR sequencing was drawn from every dose cohort at baseline, at cycle 4 day 1 and at cycle 7 day 1. Samples came from an open-label, multicenter, first-in-human phase I dose-escalation trial of ivuxolimab. Adults with locally advanced or metastatic head and neck squamous cell, hepatocellular, melanoma or renal cell carcinoma were enrolled in the trial. Before TCR sequencing, CD4+ T cells and CD8+ T cells were sorted from peripheral blood as separate populations.

This clone was seen only a few times. Its target antigen remains unknown. Nothing much larger sits one base from this clone, and base qualities are not available. This material consisted of CD4+ or CD8+ T cells sorted from blood, taken in a trial of the OX40 agonist ivuxolimab. This sequence uses TRBV13 and TRBJ1-5; the D gene cannot be named for sure. The clonotype originates from an adult with an advanced solid tumor such as melanoma, head and neck, liver or kidney cancer. The DNA sequence is TGTGCCAGCAGTGGCCCACGCAATCAGCCCCAGCATTTT. This sequence encodes CASSGPRNQPQHF.